Listed below are T cell receptor beta chains from one sample, sequenced in a study of shared clonotypes between healthy human individuals. TCRdb keeps only in-frame clones here, not all; method: immunoSEQ multiplex PCR. This repertoire shows millions of clones, 90% to 95% found once; its top ten account for around 0.14%. The sample taken for sequencing was naive CD4+ T cells sorted from blood. The source is a young man in good health. Both conserved end residues are part of each CDR3. D genes are given only for firm matches. Some rows have no size entry. The others give once, few or many, or a class for an expanded clone.

clone_size	v_call	d_call	j_call	cdr3_aa	cdr3_nt
few	TRBV2	NA	TRBJ1-2	CASSGEVNYGYTF	TGTGCCAGCAGTGGGGAGGTAAACTATGGCTACACCTTC
NA	TRBV7-8	NA	TRBJ1-5	CASSFNRGDNQPQHF	TGTGCCAGCAGCTTCAACCGGGGAGACAATCAGCCCCAGCATTTT
NA	TRBV19	NA	TRBJ2-1	CASSPPRVGVGNEQFF	TGTGCCAGTAGTCCCCCACGGGTGGGAGTAGGTAATGAGCAGTTCTTC
NA	TRBV5-1	TRBD2	TRBJ2-1	CASSPGLAGGSRNEQFF	TGCGCCAGCAGTCCAGGACTAGCGGGGGGGTCAAGGAATGAGCAGTTCTTC
NA	TRBV18	NA	TRBJ2-3	CASSPLQGVSDTQYF	TGTGCCAGCTCACCCCTCCAGGGTGTATCAGATACGCAGTATTTT
NA	TRBV19	NA	TRBJ1-5	CASSTLAGNQPQHF	TGTGCCAGTAGCACTCTAGCGGGAAATCAGCCCCAGCATTTT
NA	TRBV7-2	NA	TRBJ1-3	CASSSQGSGGNTIYF	TGTGCCAGCAGCTCACAGGGCTCGGGGGGAAACACCATATATTTT
NA	TRBV29-1	TRBD1	TRBJ1-3	CSVVTGLGNTIYF	TGCAGCGTTGTGACAGGGTTGGGAAACACCATATATTTT
once	TRBV6-1	NA	TRBJ1-5	CASSDEYKYNQPQHF	TGTGCCAGCAGTGACGAGTATAAATACAATCAGCCCCAGCATTTT
NA	TRBV29-1	NA	TRBJ2-1	CSADQVGNEQFF	TGCAGCGCCGACCAGGTGGGGAATGAGCAGTTCTTC
NA	TRBV5-1	NA	TRBJ2-2	CASSPDVTGELFF	TGCGCCAGCAGCCCCGACGTCACCGGGGAGCTGTTTTTT
NA	TRBV5-1	NA	TRBJ2-5	CASSLGTGETQYF	TGCGCCAGCAGCCTCGGGACTGGGGAGACCCAGTACTTC
once	TRBV19	NA	TRBJ2-2	CASSIELSTGELFF	TGTGCCAGTAGTATAGAACTGAGCACCGGGGAGCTGTTTTTT
NA	TRBV5-8	NA	TRBJ1-4	CASSFAWGREDNEKLFF	TGTGCCAGCAGCTTTGCCTGGGGGCGCGAGGATAATGAAAAACTGTTTTTT
NA	TRBV29-1	NA	TRBJ2-7	CSVAWGSSYEQYF	TGCAGCGTCGCTTGGGGGAGTTCCTACGAGCAGTACTTC
once	TRBV4-1	NA	TRBJ2-6	CASSLEGGAGANVLTF	TGCGCCAGCAGCCTCGAGGGGGGGGCTGGGGCCAACGTCCTGACTTTC
NA	TRBV7-9	NA	TRBJ2-2	CASSENTGELFF	TGTGCCAGCAGCGAGAACACCGGGGAGCTGTTTTTT
NA	TRBV6-6	NA	TRBJ1-1	CASSYSPRQGTEAFF	TGTGCCAGCAGTTACTCACCCAGGCAGGGCACTGAAGCTTTCTTT
NA	TRBV18	NA	TRBJ2-3	CASSPLSSTDTQYF	TGTGCCAGCTCACCACTTTCTAGCACAGATACGCAGTATTTT
NA	TRBV19	NA	TRBJ1-2	CASSISGQSNYGYTF	TGTGCCAGTAGTATCTCCGGACAGAGTAACTATGGCTACACCTTC
NA	TRBV19	NA	TRBJ2-7	CASIGFGEQYF	TGTGCCAGTATAGGTTTCGGCGAGCAGTACTTC
NA	TRBV18	NA	TRBJ1-4	CASSPYRDNEKLFF	TGTGCCAGCTCACCTTACAGGGATAATGAAAAACTGTTTTTT
NA	TRBV19	NA	TRBJ1-5	CASSWARNQPQHF	TGTGCCAGTAGTTGGGCCCGCAATCAGCCCCAGCATTTT
once	TRBV6-5	NA	TRBJ1-2	CASRYRKPNYGYTF	TGTGCCAGCAGATACAGGAAGCCTAACTATGGCTACACCTTC
NA	TRBV28	TRBD1	TRBJ1-2	CASSLGQGGGYTF	TGTGCCAGCAGTTTAGGTCAGGGGGGAGGCTACACCTTC
NA	TRBV18	NA	TRBJ2-5	CASSPIGGVRSETQYF	TGTGCCAGCTCACCAATCGGGGGTGTCCGCTCCGAGACCCAGTACTTC
NA	TRBV4-1	TRBD2	TRBJ2-3	CASSQVLSGGNTDTQYF	TGCGCCAGCAGCCAAGTTTTAAGCGGGGGGAACACAGATACGCAGTATTTT
NA	TRBV7-9	TRBD2	TRBJ2-5	CASGLGTSARETQYF	TGTGCCAGCGGCTTAGGGACTAGCGCCCGAGAGACCCAGTACTTC
NA	TRBV9	TRBD1	TRBJ2-2	CASSGRQGTSNTGELFF	TGTGCCAGCAGCGGACGACAGGGGACCTCGAACACCGGGGAGCTGTTTTTT
NA	TRBV6-1	TRBD2	TRBJ2-1	CASRAGGLNEQFF	TGTGCCAGCAGAGCGGGGGGGCTTAATGAGCAGTTCTTC
NA	TRBV6-6	NA	TRBJ2-1	CASSTENNEQFF	TGTGCCAGCAGTACAGAGAACAATGAGCAGTTCTTC
NA	TRBV19	NA	TRBJ2-2	CASSIEGAGELFF	TGTGCCAGTAGTATTGAGGGGGCCGGGGAGCTGTTTTTT
NA	TRBV5-1	NA	TRBJ1-3	CASSSAGQGNTIYF	TGCGCCAGCAGCTCCGCGGGTCAAGGAAACACCATATATTTT
once	TRBV28	NA	TRBJ2-5	CATEWGGLETQYF	TGTGCCACCGAGTGGGGTGGGTTAGAGACCCAGTACTTC
NA	TRBV7-9	TRBD1	TRBJ1-4	CASSFTDRGLILTNEKLFF	TGTGCCAGCAGCTTTACGGACAGGGGGTTGATTTTAACTAATGAAAAACTGTTTTTT
NA	TRBV21-1	NA	TRBJ1-1	CASSKDRQGNTEAFF	TGTGCCAGCAGCAAAGACCGCCAGGGTAACACTGAAGCTTTCTTT
NA	TRBV6-5	TRBD1	TRBJ1-5	CASRWTGDSNQPQHF	TGTGCCAGCAGGTGGACAGGGGATTCAAATCAGCCCCAGCATTTT
NA	TRBV5-4	NA	TRBJ2-5	CASSLEGGVTQYF	TGTGCCAGCAGCTTGGAGGGGGGTGTCACCCAGTACTTC
NA	TRBV7-2	NA	TRBJ2-2	CASSLAQSPTPAGELFF	TGTGCCAGCAGCTTAGCCCAGAGTCCTACACCCGCCGGGGAGCTGTTTTTT
NA	TRBV9	NA	TRBJ1-1	CASSVAGGKYTEAFF	TGTGCCAGCAGCGTAGCAGGAGGGAAGTACACTGAAGCTTTCTTT
NA	TRBV5-1	NA	TRBJ2-3	CASSLVTDTQYF	TGCGCCAGCAGCTTAGTGACAGATACGCAGTATTTT
NA	TRBV30	TRBD1	TRBJ2-3	CAWRRTGADTQYF	TGTGCCTGGAGAAGGACAGGGGCAGATACGCAGTATTTT
NA	TRBV6-4	NA	TRBJ2-7	CASSDPEQYF	TGTGCCAGCAGTGACCCGGAGCAGTACTTC
NA	TRBV5-4	NA	TRBJ1-2	CASSLVGVSGIPNGYTF	TGTGCCAGCAGCTTGGTTGGGGTCAGCGGCATACCTAATGGCTACACCTTC
once	TRBV9	TRBD2	TRBJ2-7	CASSVGTSGASSYEQYF	TGTGCCAGCAGCGTGGGGACTAGCGGGGCCAGCTCCTACGAGCAGTACTTC
NA	TRBV9	NA	TRBJ1-4	CASSGGAVNNEKLFF	TGTGCCAGCAGCGGTGGGGCAGTAAATAATGAAAAACTGTTTTTT
NA	TRBV5-1	TRBD2	TRBJ2-7	CASSLEGGGEQYF	TGCGCCAGCAGCTTGGAAGGCGGGGGGGAGCAGTACTTC
NA	TRBV28	TRBD1	TRBJ2-3	CASSLGKGTDTDTQYF	TGTGCCAGCAGTTTGGGGAAAGGGACAGACACAGATACGCAGTATTTT
NA	TRBV28	NA	TRBJ2-7	CASSLGLSSEQYF	TGTGCCAGCAGCCTTGGGTTATCTAGCGAGCAGTACTTC
NA	TRBV30	NA	TRBJ2-7	CAWSETSGTPREQYF	TGTGCCTGGAGTGAAACTTCCGGGACTCCCCGCGAGCAGTACTTC
NA	TRBV19	TRBD2	TRBJ2-1	CASSTGLGVIDEQFF	TGTGCCAGTAGTACGGGACTAGGGGTCATAGATGAGCAGTTCTTC
NA	TRBV27	NA	TRBJ2-2	CASSWAGTGELFF	TGTGCCAGCAGTTGGGCGGGGACCGGGGAGCTGTTTTTT
NA	TRBV7-3	NA	TRBJ2-1	CASSPGYNEQFF	TGTGCCAGCAGCCCAGGATACAATGAGCAGTTCTTC
NA	TRBV23-1	TRBD2	TRBJ2-7	CASIAGAYEQYF	TGCGCCAGCATTGCGGGAGCCTACGAGCAGTACTTC
NA	TRBV19	TRBD1	TRBJ1-1	CASTNADRGNEAFF	TGTGCCAGTACCAACGCTGACAGGGGTAATGAAGCTTTCTTT